A selection of T cell receptor beta chains follows, all from one sample in a study of T cells in tuberculosis. Repertoires were generated with immunoSEQ multiplex PCR, while TCRdb's copy carries only in-frame clones and drops some. The table shows approximately 46,000 clones, with more than 90% occurring only once. Sequenced here: PBMCs, sampled at tuberculosis diagnosis. These receptors came from an adult with tuberculosis. Both conserved end residues are part of each CDR3. Fields, in order: V gene, D gene, clone size, J gene, CDR3 DNA, CDR3 protein. A D gene is named only where the DNA matches it firmly. A row's size may be missing; if present it is once, few, many or a size class.

>TRBV9|-|once|TRBJ2-7
TGTGCCAGCAGCGTAGGACTAGAAGGTATCTACGAGCAGTACTTC
CASSVGLEGIYEQYF
>TRBV5-1|TRBD1|-|TRBJ2-7
TGCGCCAGCAGCTTGGGGCAGGGGGCCTACGAGCAGTACTTC
CASSLGQGAYEQYF
>TRBV30|TRBD1|-|TRBJ2-1
TGTGCCTGGAGTCACAGGGGGCGGCCCTACAATGAGCAGTTCTTC
CAWSHRGRPYNEQFF
>TRBV7-2|TRBD2|-|TRBJ2-1
TGTGCCAGCAGCGTAACCCGACTAGCGGGAGACAATGAGCAGTTCTTC
CASSVTRLAGDNEQFF
>TRBV6-1|TRBD1|once|TRBJ2-7
TGTGCCAGCAGGGGGGACAGCTACGAGCAGTACTTC
CASRGDSYEQYF
>TRBV6-5|TRBD2|once|TRBJ2-1
TGTGCCAGCAGAACAAAGACTAGCGGGAAGGTGTTCTTC
CASRTKTSGKVFF
>TRBV7-2|TRBD2|-|TRBJ2-1
TGTGCCAGCAGCTCCGGGACTAGCGGTCACAATGAGCAGTTCTTC
CASSSGTSGHNEQFF
>TRBV30|TRBD2|-|TRBJ2-3
TGTGCCTGGAGTGTACCGCGGGGGTACACAGATACGCAGTATTTT
CAWSVPRGYTDTQYF
>TRBV27|TRBD2|-|TRBJ2-1
TGTGCCAGCAGTTTTGTGAGACTAGCAAGCTCCTACAATGAGCAGTTCTTC
CASSFVRLASSYNEQFF
>TRBV1|-|-|TRBJ2-1
TGCACCAGCAGCCAAGAAATGGCTAGCGGGACCTACAATGAGCAGTTCTTC
CTSSQEMASGTYNEQFF
>TRBV28|-|-|TRBJ2-7
TGTGCCAGCAGTCTTGACAGGCCACCCTACGAGCAGTACTTC
CASSLDRPPYEQYF
>TRBV12-5|TRBD2|-|TRBJ2-1
TGTGCTAGTGGTTTGGTACTAGCGAGCTCCTACAATGAGCAGTTCTTC
CASGLVLASSYNEQFF
>TRBV6-5|TRBD2|-|TRBJ2-7
TGTGCCAGCAGTTACTCCCCGGGACTAGCGCCTTCCGAGCAGTACTTC
CASSYSPGLAPSEQYF
>TRBV5-6|TRBD2|-|TRBJ2-1
TGTGCCAGCAGCTCTGGGACTAGATCCTACAATGAGCAGTTCTTC
CASSSGTRSYNEQFF
>TRBV19|-|-|TRBJ1-1
TGTGCCAGTAGTTCCCCGCGGGGCCGCCCTGAAGCTTTCTTT
CASSSPRGRPEAFF
>TRBV7-2|-|-|TRBJ2-4
TGTGCCAGCAGCTTAGAGCTAGCTCTGGGCATTCAGTACTTC
CASSLELALGIQYF
>TRBV18|TRBD1|-|TRBJ2-1
TGTGCCAGCTCACCAAGGGCACAGGGGCCCTACAATGAGCAGTTCTTC
CASSPRAQGPYNEQFF
>TRBV19|TRBD2|-|TRBJ2-1
TGTGCCAGTACCCCACTAGCGGGAGTTAAAAATGAGCAGTTCTTC
CASTPLAGVKNEQFF
>TRBV6-5|TRBD1|-|TRBJ1-1
TGTGCCAGCAGTTACCTTCCGGGACAGGGAACCACTGAAGCTTTCTTT
CASSYLPGQGTTEAFF
>TRBV7-2|-|-|TRBJ2-7
TGTGCCAGCAGCCCGTCATTGAGTACCTACGAGCAGTACTTC
CASSPSLSTYEQYF
>TRBV25-1|-|-|TRBJ2-2
TGTGCCAGCAGTGACAGAGGGGGTACCGGGGAGCTGTTTTTT
CASSDRGGTGELFF
>TRBV28|-|-|TRBJ2-7
TGTGCCAGCAGTTTATCCCAGGGGTACGAGCAGTACTTC
CASSLSQGYEQYF
>TRBV9|TRBD2|-|TRBJ2-1
TGTGCCAGCAGCGTAAGCGGGAGGTCCTACAATGAGCAGTTCTTC
CASSVSGRSYNEQFF
>TRBV9|-|-|TRBJ1-1
TGTGCCAGCAGCGCCTACGCCAGGATGAACACTGAAGCTTTCTTT
CASSAYARMNTEAFF
>TRBV7-9|TRBD2|-|TRBJ2-1
TGTGCCAGCAGCTTAGGATCGGGAGGGCTAAATGAGCAGTTCTTC
CASSLGSGGLNEQFF
>TRBV18|-|-|TRBJ1-1
TGTGCCAGCTCACCACCGAACCAGGGGATGAACACTGAAGCTTTCTTT
CASSPPNQGMNTEAFF
>TRBV7-2|-|-|TRBJ2-1
TGTGCCAGCAGCCCAGACAATGAGCAGTTCTTC
CASSPDNEQFF
>TRBV5-1|-|-|TRBJ2-7
TGCGCCAGCAGCTTGGAACCCCCCCGCGCGGAAGCAAACTCCTACGAGCAGTACTTC
CASSLEPPRAEANSYEQYF
>TRBV5-1|-|-|TRBJ2-1
TGCGCCAGCAGTTTGTTAAGGGACTCGGAAGACAATGAGCAGTTCTTC
CASSLLRDSEDNEQFF
>TRBV5-1|TRBD2|-|TRBJ2-5
TGCGCCAGCAGCAGGACTAGCGGGAAAGAGACCCAGTACTTC
CASSRTSGKETQYF
>TRBV28|-|-|TRBJ2-7
TGTGCCAGCAGTTTATCGGTCTACCGGAGCAGCGAGCAGTACTTC
CASSLSVYRSSEQYF
>TRBV4-1|-|once|TRBJ2-5
TGCGCCAGCAGCCAAGATCGAGGCTTGGCGGGGACCCAGTACTTC
CASSQDRGLAGTQYF
>TRBV5-5|-|-|TRBJ1-1
TGTGCCAGCAGCTTGTTTCAGGGAAACACTGAAGCTTTCTTT
CASSLFQGNTEAFF
>TRBV27|TRBD1|-|TRBJ1-1
TGTGCCAGCAGTTTACTGCAGGGCAGGGGGCTCGCTGAAGCTTTCTTT
CASSLLQGRGLAEAFF
>TRBV27|-|-|TRBJ1-2
TGTGCCAGCAGTTTTCCGGGACTGACTTATGGCTACACCTTC
CASSFPGLTYGYTF
>TRBV6-4|TRBD1|-|TRBJ2-1
TGTGCCAGCAGGGTGGGACAGGGGGCAAATGAGCAGTTCTTC
CASRVGQGANEQFF
>TRBV19|-|-|TRBJ1-1
TGTGCCAGTAGGGGCACAGGGTATGGCACTGAAGCTTTCTTT
CASRGTGYGTEAFF
>TRBV29-1|-|-|TRBJ1-1
TGCAGCGCCGTTCCGGGAGCATCAGTGGGGGCTTTCTTT
CSAVPGASVGAFF
>TRBV19|TRBD2|once|TRBJ2-1
TGTGCCAGTAGTATGGGGGGGAATGAGCAGTTCTTC
CASSMGGNEQFF
>TRBV10-3|-|-|TRBJ1-6
TGTGCCATCAGTGAGTCACCGGGGGGGGCGGATTCACCCCTCCACTTT
CAISESPGGADSPLHF
>TRBV7-2|-|-|TRBJ2-7
TGTGCCAGCAGTAGGGAGTTCAGAGAGCAGTACTTC
CASSREFREQYF
>TRBV7-3|TRBD2|once|TRBJ2-1
TGTGCCAGCAGCTTATTCGCTAGCGGAGGACATATCTCCTACAATGAGCAGTTCTTC
CASSLFASGGHISYNEQFF